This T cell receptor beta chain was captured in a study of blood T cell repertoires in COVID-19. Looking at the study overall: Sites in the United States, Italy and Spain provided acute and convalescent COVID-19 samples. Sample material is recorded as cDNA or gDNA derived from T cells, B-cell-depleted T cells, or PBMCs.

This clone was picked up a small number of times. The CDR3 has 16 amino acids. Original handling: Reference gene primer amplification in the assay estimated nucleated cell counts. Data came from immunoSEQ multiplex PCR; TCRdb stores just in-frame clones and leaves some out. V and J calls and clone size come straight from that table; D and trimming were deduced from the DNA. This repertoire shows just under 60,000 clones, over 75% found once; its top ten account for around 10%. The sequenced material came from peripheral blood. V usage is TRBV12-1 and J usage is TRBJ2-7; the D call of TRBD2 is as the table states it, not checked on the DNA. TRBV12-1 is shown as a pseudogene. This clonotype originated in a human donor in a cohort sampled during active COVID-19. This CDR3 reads CASSPRGLAGGYEQYF. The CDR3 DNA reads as TGTGCCAGCAGCCCCAGGGGACTAGCGGGTGGGTACGAGCAGTACTTC.